The 2 T cell receptor beta chains below all came from one sample that was sequenced in a study of beta chain features in type 1 diabetes. Expressed TCRB transcripts were sequenced because the isolated RNA had all been reverse transcribed beforehand. TCRdb's copy holds only in-frame clones and misses some; the assay was immunoSEQ multiplex PCR. Among 240,000 or so clones, about 25% were seen once, and the ten largest hold 4%. The source material was central memory CD4+ T cells from blood. These receptors originate from a man aged 25 to 40 in good health.

This clone was detected only a few times. The gene calls are TRBV4-1 and TRBJ2-3; D tentatively fits TRBD1 or TRBD2 (6 bases each). This CDR3 is 14 amino acids long. Trimming pared 1 base from V and 4 bases from J, leaving 9 bases between. The germline V gene encodes CDR1 MGHRA and CDR2 YSYEKL. CDR3 amino acids: CASSQVGGPDTQYF. In DNA, the CDR3 is TGCGCCAGCAGCCAAGTTGGGGGGCCAGATACGCAGTATTTT.

CDR3 sequence (DNA): TGCAGCGTGGAGGGGTTTAGCGGCCCCACACACGGCCCGAGCTCCTACAATGAGCAGTTCTTC. It is translated as CSVEGFSGPTHGPSSYNEQFF. The chain couples TRBV29-1 to TRBJ2-1, with a tentative D call TRBD2 (6 bases). This CDR3 has 21 amino acids. Between the trimmed V and J ends, which lost 6 bases and 0 bases, there was a span of 33 bases. Looked up from germline, CDR1 is SQVTM and CDR2 is ANQGSEA.